This passage covers 21 T cell receptor beta chains from one sample sequenced in a study of radiotherapy plus CTLA-4 blockade in lung cancer. Profiled with immunoSEQ multiplex PCR; TCRdb holds only in-frame clones, not every one. The sample lists tens of thousands of clones, more than 70% occurring once. The source was peripheral blood, collected from a patient treated with radiotherapy plus ipilimumab. These receptors were obtained from a human donor with non-small cell lung cancer whose response to radiotherapy plus ipilimumab could not be evaluated. Some clones in this sample may be carry-over from other donors' samples.

This chain uses TRBV4-1 with TRBJ2-3; no definite D call. This CDR3 spans 16 amino acids. V was pared by 0 bases and J by 0 bases, with 10 bases between. Germline values: CDR1 MGHRA, CDR2 YSYEKL. This CDR3 is CASSQDGRSSTDTQYF. The CDR3 nucleotides are TGCGCCAGCAGCCAAGATGGGCGATCAAGCACAGATACGCAGTATTTT.

The V call is TRBV5-8, the J call TRBJ1-1, with a possible D match to TRBD1 (6 bases). Trimming removed 4 bases from V and 12 bases from J, with 13 bases in between. CDR1 and CDR2 from the germline V gene are SGHTS and YDEGEE. The CDR3 sequence is 11 residues long. DNA of the CDR3: TGTGCCAGCAGCCTCGGGACAAATACTTTCTTT. This translates into CASSLGTNTFF.

The chain has TRBV7-9 and TRBJ2-1; 10 nucleotides agree with TRBD1. Losses at the gene ends were 2 bases for V and 4 bases for J; bases not matched to a gene: 2. CDR1 SEHNR and CDR2 FQNEAQ come from the germline V gene (reference sequence). This CDR3 spans 15 amino acids. The DNA of the CDR3 is TGTGCCAGCAGCTTAAGGGGACAGGGGTACAATGAGCAGTTCTTC. Amino acids: CASSLRGQGYNEQFF.

The V gene is TRBV6-1, the J gene TRBJ1-6, with no clear D. Germline lookup yields CDR1 MNHNS and CDR2 SASEGT. Deletions cut 1 base from V and 10 bases from J, with 8 bases between. The CDR3 has 13 amino acids. CDR3 in DNA: TGTGCCAGCAGTGAAGAGGGAGACTCACCCCTCCACTTT. Translation gives CASSEEGDSPLHF.

The rearrangement joins TRBV5-1 to TRBJ1-1; perhaps TRBD1 as D (6 bases). Trimming took 7 bases from V and 7 from J, leaving 20 bases between them. This CDR3 has 14 amino acids. Germline-derived CDR1 and CDR2 are SGHRS and YFSETQ. The CDR3 sequence: CASRPDGGGHEAFF. In DNA form, the CDR3 reads TGCGCCAGCCGTCCAGACGGGGGGGGCCATGAAGCTTTCTTT.

The gene calls are TRBV5-1 and TRBJ2-4; 11 nucleotides line up with TRBD1. This CDR3 has 16 residues. In germline, CDR1 is SGHRS, CDR2 YFSETQ. V was pared by 4 bases and J by 2 bases, with 5 bases of the junction left unmatched. The DNA for the CDR3 is TGCGCCAGCAGCCCCAGGACAGGGGGCACCAAAAACATTCAGTACTTC. This sequence encodes CASSPRTGGTKNIQYF.

This chain links TRBV15 with TRBJ2-2; D call uncertain. Trimming shortened V by 8 bases and J by 8 bases, and 12 bases separated the two germline ends. This CDR3 has 12 amino acids. CDR1 LNHNV and CDR2 YYDKDF come from the germline V gene (reference sequence). CDR3 DNA sequence: TGTGCCACCCGCGCGGTTCTTGGGGAGCTGTTTTTT. Its translation is CATRAVLGELFF.

The CDR3 DNA follows: TGTGCCAGCAGCCAAACGACAGGGGGCTCCTACGAGCAGTACTTC. Translating gives CASSQTTGGSYEQYF. The chain has TRBV4-2 and TRBJ2-7, with 9 bases fitting TRBD1. The CDR3 covers 15 residues. V gave up 2 bases and J gave up 0 bases; unmatched junction bases: 2. Germline V gene lookup returns CDR1 LGHNA and CDR2 YNFKEQ.

The chain has TRBV6-5 and TRBJ1-1; 9 nucleotides match TRBD1. With 4 bases clipped from V and 0 bases from J, the junction kept 3 bases outside the gene matches. The CDR3 totals 15 residues. Germline V gene lookup returns CDR1 MNHEY and CDR2 SVGAGI. The CDR3 bases are TGTGCCAGCAGTTCCGGACAGGGGTTGAACACTGAAGCTTTCTTT. Its translation is CASSSGQGLNTEAFF.

This clone appeared once. The chain is built from TRBV7-9 and TRBJ2-7; possibly TRBD1 for D (6 bases). The CDR3 runs to 16 residues. V gave up 1 base and J gave up 2 bases, with 15 bases separating them. Germline assignment: CDR1 SEHNR and CDR2 FQNEAQ (reference sequence). CDR3 DNA sequence: TGTGCCAGCAGCTTAGAGTACGGACAGCGGCCCTACGAGCAGTACTTC. Its protein product is CASSLEYGQRPYEQYF.

This clone was counted a single time. This chain uses TRBV19 with TRBJ1-1; tentatively, D is TRBD1 (6 bases). V was clipped by 5 bases and J by 4 bases, with 17 bases between them. There are 15 residues in the CDR3. In germline, CDR1 is LNHDA, CDR2 SQIVND (reference sequence). The CDR3 DNA is TGTGCCAGTAGTGTGATACAGGGTCTAGGCACTGAAGCTTTCTTT. Its protein product is CASSVIQGLGTEAFF.

The chain recombines TRBV30 with TRBJ1-6; D unclear. In germline, CDR1 is GTSNPN, CDR2 SVGIG (reference sequence). The CDR3 extends over 13 amino acids. The V gene lost 4 bases and the J gene lost 9 bases, with 13 bases spanning the gap. CDR3 amino acids: CAWTAGSGSPLHF. The CDR3 DNA reads TGTGCCTGGACGGCGGGATCGGGTTCACCCCTCCACTTT.

J is TRBJ2-5 and V is TRBV6-4; 9 nucleotides match TRBD2. The CDR3 is 16 amino acids. Trimming cost V 4 bases and J 5 bases; bases outside gene matches: 11. Germline V gene data show CDR1 as MRHNA and CDR2 as SNTAGT. The CDR3 bases are TGTGCCAGCAGTGGGCCCCGGCGGGGGGGCGGTGAGACCCAGTACTTC. Translation gives CASSGPRRGGGETQYF.

This chain links TRBV4-2 with TRBJ2-3; 7 bases fit TRBD2. CDR1 and CDR2 from the germline V gene are LGHNA and YNFKEQ. The J segment lost 4 bases and the V segment lost 0 bases, leaving 16 bases of the junction unmatched. CDR3 size: 19 residues. The CDR3 reads CASSQDGVWGGELSDTQYF. In DNA, the CDR3 is TGTGCCAGCAGCCAAGATGGGGTATGGGGGGGGGAATTGTCAGATACGCAGTATTTT.

The rearrangement links TRBV28 to TRBJ2-7; 9 nucleotides agree with TRBD1. Germline V gives CDR1 MDHEN, CDR2 SYDVKM. The CDR3 is made up of 14 amino acids. The J segment lost 6 bases and the V segment lost 6 bases, leaving 9 bases of the junction unmatched. The CDR3: CASSPPGQGTEQYF. The CDR3 DNA reads TGTGCCAGCAGCCCTCCGGGACAGGGTACCGAGCAGTACTTC.

The DNA of the CDR3 is TGTGCCAGCAGCCAAGAGGGCTGGGCCCAAGAGACCCAGTACTTC. This gives the protein CASSQEGWAQETQYF. The rearrangement joins TRBV4-2 to TRBJ2-5, with D hard to call. Germline CDR1 and CDR2: LGHNA and YNFKEQ. The CDR3 has 15 amino acids. Trimming pared 0 bases from V and 1 base from J, leaving 9 bases between.

The rearrangement links TRBV5-4 to TRBJ1-2; 9 bases line up with TRBD1. The CDR3 covers 16 residues. Germline trimming cut 0 bases from V and 4 bases from J; bases unmatched to any gene: 7. Germline values: CDR1 SGHNT, CDR2 YYREEE (reference sequence). The CDR3 DNA sequence: TGTGCCAGCAGCTTGGACCGGGACAGGGTGGTCTATGGCTACACCTTC. Translation: CASSLDRDRVVYGYTF. Full variable domain (outside the CDR3, taken from reference TRBV5-4 and TRBJ1-2): ETGVTQSPTHLIKTRGQQVTLRCSSQSGHNTVSWYQQALGQGPQFIFQYYREEENGRGNFPPRFSGLQFPNYSSELNVNALELDDSALYLCASSLDRDRVVYGYTFGSGTRLTVV.

The genes are TRBV9 and TRBJ1-3, with TRBD1 matching 7 bases. Germline lookup yields CDR1 SGDLS and CDR2 YYNGEE. V was pared by 2 bases and J by 4 bases, with 6 bases of the junction left unmatched. CDR3 length: 15 residues. In DNA form, the CDR3 reads TGTGCCAGCAGCGTTGACAGGGTGATGGGAAACACCATATATTTT. Its protein is CASSVDRVMGNTIYF.

The chain has TRBV29-1 and TRBJ2-5, with 9 bases identical to TRBD1. This CDR3 has 15 amino acids. V shed 7 bases and J 4 bases; nucleotides not matched to a gene: 13. Germline lookup yields CDR1 SQVTM and CDR2 ANQGSEA. The CDR3 protein is CSATLGTGLRETQYF. DNA for the CDR3: TGCAGCGCCACCTTGGGGACAGGGTTGCGAGAGACCCAGTACTTC.

V and J are TRBV2 and TRBJ2-7; a weak D match, TRBD1 (6 bases). With 6 bases removed from V and 3 bases from J, the gap between germline ends came to 9 bases. Germline V gene data show CDR1 as SNHLY and CDR2 as FYNNEI. The CDR3 is 12 residues long. CDR3 DNA sequence: TGTGCCAGCAGGGCGGACAGCTACGAGCAGTACTTC. It specifies CASRADSYEQYF.

The chain uses TRBV6-5 and TRBJ1-6, with TRBD1 matching over 8 bases. CDR1 and CDR2 from the germline V gene are MNHEY and SVGAGI. The CDR3 has 14 residues. The ends lost 6 bases at V and 11 bases at J; junction bases unmatched: 9. The DNA for the CDR3 is TGTGCCAGCAGGGCAGGACAGGGTAGCCCACCCCTCCACTTT. Protein: CASRAGQGSPPLHF.